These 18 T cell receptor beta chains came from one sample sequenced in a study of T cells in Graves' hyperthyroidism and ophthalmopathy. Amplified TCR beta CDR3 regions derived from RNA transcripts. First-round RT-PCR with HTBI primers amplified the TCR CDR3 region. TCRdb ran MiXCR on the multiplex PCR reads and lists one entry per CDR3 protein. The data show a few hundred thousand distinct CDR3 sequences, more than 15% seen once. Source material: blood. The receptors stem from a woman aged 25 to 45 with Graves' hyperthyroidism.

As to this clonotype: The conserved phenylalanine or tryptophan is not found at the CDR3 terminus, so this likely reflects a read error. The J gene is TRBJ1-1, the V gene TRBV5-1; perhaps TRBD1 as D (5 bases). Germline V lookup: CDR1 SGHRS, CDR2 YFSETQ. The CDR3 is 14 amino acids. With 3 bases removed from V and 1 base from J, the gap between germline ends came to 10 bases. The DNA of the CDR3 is TGCGCCAGCAGCTCCGGGACCGGGAACACTGAAGCTTTCTCT. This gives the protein CASSSGTGNTEAFS.

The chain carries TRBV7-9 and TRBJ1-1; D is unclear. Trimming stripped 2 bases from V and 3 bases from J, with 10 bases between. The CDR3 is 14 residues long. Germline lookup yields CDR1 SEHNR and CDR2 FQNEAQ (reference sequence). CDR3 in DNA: TGTGCCAGCAGCTTACGGCAGAGGGACACTGAAGCTTTCTTT. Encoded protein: CASSLRQRDTEAFF.

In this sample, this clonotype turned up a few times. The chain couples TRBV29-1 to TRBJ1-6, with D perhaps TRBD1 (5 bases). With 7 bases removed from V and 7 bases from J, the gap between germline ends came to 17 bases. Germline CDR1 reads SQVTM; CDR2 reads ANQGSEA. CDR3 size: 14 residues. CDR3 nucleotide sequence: TGCAGCGCTAGGGGCAGGGATCGGAATTCACCCCTCCACTTT. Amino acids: CSARGRDRNSPLHF.

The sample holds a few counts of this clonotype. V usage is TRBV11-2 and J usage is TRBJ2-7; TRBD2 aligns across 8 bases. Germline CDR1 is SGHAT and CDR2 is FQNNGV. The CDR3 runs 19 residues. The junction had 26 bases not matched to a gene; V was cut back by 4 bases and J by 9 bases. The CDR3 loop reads CASSSTRSGRSGRDGGQYF. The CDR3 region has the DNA TGTGCCAGCAGCTCCACCCGATCGGGCCGCAGCGGGAGAGATGGGGGGCAGTACTTC.

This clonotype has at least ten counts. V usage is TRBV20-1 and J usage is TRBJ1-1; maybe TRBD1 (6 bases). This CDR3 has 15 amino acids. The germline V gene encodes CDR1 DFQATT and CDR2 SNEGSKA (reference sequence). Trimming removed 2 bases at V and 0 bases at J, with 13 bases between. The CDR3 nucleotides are TGCAGTGCTAGACGGGAACAGGGATTGAACACTGAAGCTTTCTTT. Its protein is CSARREQGLNTEAFF.

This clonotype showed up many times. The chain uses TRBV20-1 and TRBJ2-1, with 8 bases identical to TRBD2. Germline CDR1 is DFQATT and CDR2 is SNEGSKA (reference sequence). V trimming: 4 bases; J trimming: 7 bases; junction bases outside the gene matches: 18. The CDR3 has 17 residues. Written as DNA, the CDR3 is TGCAGTGCTATACACCGGATAGCGGGACCCTCCGGAAATGAGCAGTTCTTC. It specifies CSAIHRIAGPSGNEQFF.

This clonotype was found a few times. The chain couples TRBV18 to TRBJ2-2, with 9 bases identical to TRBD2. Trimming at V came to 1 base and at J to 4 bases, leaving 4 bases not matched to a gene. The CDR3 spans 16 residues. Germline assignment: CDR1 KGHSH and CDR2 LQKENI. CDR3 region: CASSPLAGESTGELFF. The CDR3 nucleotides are TGTGCCAGCTCACCACTAGCGGGAGAATCCACCGGGGAGCTGTTTTTT.

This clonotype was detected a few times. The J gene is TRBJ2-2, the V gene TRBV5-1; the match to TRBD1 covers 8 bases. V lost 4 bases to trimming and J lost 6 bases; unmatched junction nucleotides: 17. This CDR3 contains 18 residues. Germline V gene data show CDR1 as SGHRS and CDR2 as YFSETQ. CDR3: CASSPRGQGAISSGELFF. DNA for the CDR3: TGCGCCAGCAGCCCTCGAGGACAGGGAGCCATCTCGTCCGGGGAGCTGTTTTTT.

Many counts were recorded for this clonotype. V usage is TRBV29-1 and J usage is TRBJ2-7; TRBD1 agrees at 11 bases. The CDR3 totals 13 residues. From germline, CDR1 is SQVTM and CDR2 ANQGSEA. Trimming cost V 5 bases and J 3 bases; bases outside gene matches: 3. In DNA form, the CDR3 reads TGCAGCGTTTATGGGACAGGGGGCTACGAGCAGTACTTC. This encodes CSVYGTGGYEQYF.

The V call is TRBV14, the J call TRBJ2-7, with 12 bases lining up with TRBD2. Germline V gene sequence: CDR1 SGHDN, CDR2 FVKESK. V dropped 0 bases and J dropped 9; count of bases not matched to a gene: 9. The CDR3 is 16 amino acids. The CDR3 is CASSQDWTSGNVAQYF. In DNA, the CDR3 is TGTGCCAGCAGCCAAGATTGGACTAGCGGGAATGTAGCGCAGTACTTC.

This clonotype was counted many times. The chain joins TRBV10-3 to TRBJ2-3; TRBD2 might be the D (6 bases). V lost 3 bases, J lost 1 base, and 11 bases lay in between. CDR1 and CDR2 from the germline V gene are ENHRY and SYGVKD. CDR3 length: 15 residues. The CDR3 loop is CAISDVSSGTDTQYF. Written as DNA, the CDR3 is TGTGCCATCAGTGATGTATCTAGCGGCACAGATACGCAGTATTTT.

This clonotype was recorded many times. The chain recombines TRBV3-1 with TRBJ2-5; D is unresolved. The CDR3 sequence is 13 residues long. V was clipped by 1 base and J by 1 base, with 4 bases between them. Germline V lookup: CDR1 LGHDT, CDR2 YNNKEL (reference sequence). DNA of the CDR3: TGTGCCAGCAGCCAAGTCCCCCAAGAGACCCAGTACTTC. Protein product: CASSQVPQETQYF.

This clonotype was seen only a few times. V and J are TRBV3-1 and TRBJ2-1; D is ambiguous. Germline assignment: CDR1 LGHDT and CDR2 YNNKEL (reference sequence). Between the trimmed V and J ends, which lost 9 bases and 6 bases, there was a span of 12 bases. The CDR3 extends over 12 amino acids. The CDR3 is CASEDSANEQFF. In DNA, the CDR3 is TGTGCCAGTGAAGACTCGGCCAATGAGCAGTTCTTC.

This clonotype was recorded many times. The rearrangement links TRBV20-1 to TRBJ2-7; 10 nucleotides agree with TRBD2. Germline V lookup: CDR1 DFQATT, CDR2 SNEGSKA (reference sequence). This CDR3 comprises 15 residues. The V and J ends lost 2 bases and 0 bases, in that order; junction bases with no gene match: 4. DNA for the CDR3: TGCAGTGCTAGATTCATAGCGGGAGGCTCCTACGAGCAGTACTTC. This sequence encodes CSARFIAGGSYEQYF.

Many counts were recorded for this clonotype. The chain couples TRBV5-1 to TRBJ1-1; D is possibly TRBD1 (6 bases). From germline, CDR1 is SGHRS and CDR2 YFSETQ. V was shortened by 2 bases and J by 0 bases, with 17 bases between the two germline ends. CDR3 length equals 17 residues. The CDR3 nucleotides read TGCGCCAGCAGCTTCACAGGGACGTCAAGGGTGAACACTGAAGCTTTCTTT. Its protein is CASSFTGTSRVNTEAFF. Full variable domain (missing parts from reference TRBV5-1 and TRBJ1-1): KAGVTQTPRYLIKTRGQQVTLSCSPISGHRSVSWYQQTPGQGLQFLFEYFSETQRNKGNFPGRFSGRQFSNSRSEMNVSTLELGDSALYLCASSFTGTSRVNTEAFFGQGTRLTVV.

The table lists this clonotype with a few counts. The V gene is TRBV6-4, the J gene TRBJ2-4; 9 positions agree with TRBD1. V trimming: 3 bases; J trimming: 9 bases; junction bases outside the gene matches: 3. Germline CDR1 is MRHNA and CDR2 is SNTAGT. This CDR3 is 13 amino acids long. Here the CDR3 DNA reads TGTGCCAGCAGTGAACAGACAGGGGGCATTCAGTACTTC. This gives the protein CASSEQTGGIQYF.

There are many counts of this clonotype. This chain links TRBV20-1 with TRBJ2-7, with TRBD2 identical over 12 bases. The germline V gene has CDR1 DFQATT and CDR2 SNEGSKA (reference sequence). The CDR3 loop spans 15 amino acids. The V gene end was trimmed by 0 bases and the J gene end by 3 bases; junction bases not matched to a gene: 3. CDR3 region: CSARDQTSGSYEQYF. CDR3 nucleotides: TGCAGTGCTAGAGATCAGACTAGCGGGAGCTACGAGCAGTACTTC.

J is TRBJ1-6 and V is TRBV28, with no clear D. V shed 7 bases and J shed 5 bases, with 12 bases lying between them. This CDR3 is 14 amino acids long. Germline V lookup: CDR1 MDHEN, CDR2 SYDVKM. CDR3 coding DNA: TGTGCCAGCACTTCCCCGATGAATAATTCACCCCTCCACTTT. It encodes CASTSPMNNSPLHF.